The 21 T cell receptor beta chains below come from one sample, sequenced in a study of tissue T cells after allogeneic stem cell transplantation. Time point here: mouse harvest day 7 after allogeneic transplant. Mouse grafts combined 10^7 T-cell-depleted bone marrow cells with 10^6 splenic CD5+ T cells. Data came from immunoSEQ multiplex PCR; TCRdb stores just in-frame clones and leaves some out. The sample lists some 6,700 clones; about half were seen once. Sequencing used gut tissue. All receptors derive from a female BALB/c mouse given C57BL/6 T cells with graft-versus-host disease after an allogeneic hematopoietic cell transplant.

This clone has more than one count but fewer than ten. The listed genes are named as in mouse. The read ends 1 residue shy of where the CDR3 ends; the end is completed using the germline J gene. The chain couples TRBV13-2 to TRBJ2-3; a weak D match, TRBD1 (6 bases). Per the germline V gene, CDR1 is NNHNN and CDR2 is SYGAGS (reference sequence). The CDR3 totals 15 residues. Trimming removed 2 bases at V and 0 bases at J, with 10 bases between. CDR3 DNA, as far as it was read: TGTGCCAGCGGTGAAGGACAGCCTAGTGCAGAAACGCTGTAT. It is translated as CASGEGQPSAETLY. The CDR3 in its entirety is CASGEGQPSAETLYF.

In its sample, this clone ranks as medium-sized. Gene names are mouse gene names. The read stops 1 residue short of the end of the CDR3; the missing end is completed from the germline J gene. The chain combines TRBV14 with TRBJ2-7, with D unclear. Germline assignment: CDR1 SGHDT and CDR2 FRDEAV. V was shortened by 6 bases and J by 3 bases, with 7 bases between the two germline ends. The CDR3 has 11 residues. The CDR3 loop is CASIGSYEQYF. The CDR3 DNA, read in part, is TGTGCCAGCATTGGCAGCTATGAACAGTAC.

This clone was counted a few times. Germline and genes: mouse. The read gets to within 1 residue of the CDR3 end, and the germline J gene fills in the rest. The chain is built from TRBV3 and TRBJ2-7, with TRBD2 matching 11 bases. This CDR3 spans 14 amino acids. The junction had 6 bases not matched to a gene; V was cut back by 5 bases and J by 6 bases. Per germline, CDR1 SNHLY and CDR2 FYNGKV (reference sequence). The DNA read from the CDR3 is TGTGCCAGCAGCGCCACTGGGGGGGCGCTTGAACAGTAC. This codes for CASSATGGALEQY. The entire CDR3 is CASSATGGALEQYF. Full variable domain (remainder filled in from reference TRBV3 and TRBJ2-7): GPKVLQIPSHQIIDMGQMVTLNCDPVSNHLYFYWYKQILGQQMEFLVNFYNGKVMEKSKLFKDQFSVERPDGSYFTLKIQPTALEDSAVYFCASSATGGALEQYFGPGTRLTVL.

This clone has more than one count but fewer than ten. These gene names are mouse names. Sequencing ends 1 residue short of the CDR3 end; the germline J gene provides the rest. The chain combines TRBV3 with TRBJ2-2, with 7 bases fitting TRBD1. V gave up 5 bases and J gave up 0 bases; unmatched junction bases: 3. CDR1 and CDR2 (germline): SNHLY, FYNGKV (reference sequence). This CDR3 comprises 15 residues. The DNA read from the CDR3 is TGTGCCAGCAGCCCGACAGGGTCAAACACCGGGCAGCTCTAC. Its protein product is CASSPTGSNTGQLY. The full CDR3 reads CASSPTGSNTGQLYF.

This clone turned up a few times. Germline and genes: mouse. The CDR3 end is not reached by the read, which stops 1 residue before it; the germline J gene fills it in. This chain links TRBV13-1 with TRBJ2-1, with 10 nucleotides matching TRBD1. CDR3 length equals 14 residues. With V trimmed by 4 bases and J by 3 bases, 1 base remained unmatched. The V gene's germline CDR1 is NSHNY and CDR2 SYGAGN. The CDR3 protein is CASSWTGGYAEQFF. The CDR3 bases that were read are TGTGCCAGCAGTTGGACAGGGGGCTATGCTGAGCAGTTC.

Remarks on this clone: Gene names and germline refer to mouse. CDR3 DNA (partial): TGTGCCAGCTCCCCGGGACAGGGATCCTATGAACAGTAC. It yields the protein CASSPGQGSYEQY. The complete CDR3 sequence is CASSPGQGSYEQYF. The chain has TRBV12-1 and TRBJ2-7, with 9 bases that match TRBD1. The missing CDR3 end, 1 residue past where the read stops, is filled in from the germline J gene. This CDR3 region has 14 residues. Trimming took 4 bases from V and 1 from J; bases not matched to a gene: 4. Germline V gene data show CDR1 as SGHSN and CDR2 as HYEKVE. Using reference TRBV12-1 and TRBJ2-7 for the parts outside the CDR3, the full variable domain is DSGVVQSPRHIIKEKGGRSVLTCIPISGHSNVVWYQQTLGKELKFLIQHYEKVERDKGFLPSRFSVQQFDDYHSEMNMSALELEDSAMYFCASSPGQGSYEQYFGPGTRLTVL.

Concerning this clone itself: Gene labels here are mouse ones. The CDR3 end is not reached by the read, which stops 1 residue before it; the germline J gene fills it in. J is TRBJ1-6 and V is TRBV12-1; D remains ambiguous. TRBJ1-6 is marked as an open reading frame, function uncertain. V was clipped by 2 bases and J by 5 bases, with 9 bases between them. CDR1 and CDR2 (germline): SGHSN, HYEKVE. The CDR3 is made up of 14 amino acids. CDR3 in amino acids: CASSPLPDNSPLYF. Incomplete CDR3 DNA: TGTGCCAGCTCTCCGCTACCGGATAATTCGCCCCTCTAC.

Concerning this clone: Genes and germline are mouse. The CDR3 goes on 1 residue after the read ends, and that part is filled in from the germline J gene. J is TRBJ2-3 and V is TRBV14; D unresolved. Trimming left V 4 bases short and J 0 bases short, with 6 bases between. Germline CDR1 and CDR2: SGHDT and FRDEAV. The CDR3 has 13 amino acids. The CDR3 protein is CASSPGSAETLYF. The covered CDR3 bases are TGTGCCAGCAGTCCGGGTAGTGCAGAAACGCTGTAT. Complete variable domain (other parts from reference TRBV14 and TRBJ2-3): EAGVTQSPRYAVLQEGQAVSFWCDPISGHDTLYWYQQPRDQGPQLLVYFRDEAVIDNSQLPSDRFSAVRPKGTNSTLKIQSAKQGDTATYLCASSPGSAETLYFGSGTRLTVL.

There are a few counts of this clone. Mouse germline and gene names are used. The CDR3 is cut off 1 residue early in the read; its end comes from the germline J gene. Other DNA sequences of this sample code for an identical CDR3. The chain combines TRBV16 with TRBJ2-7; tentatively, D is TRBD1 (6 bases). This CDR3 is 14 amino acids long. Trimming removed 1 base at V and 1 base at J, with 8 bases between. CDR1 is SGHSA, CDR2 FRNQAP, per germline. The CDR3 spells CASSLVGGSYEQYF. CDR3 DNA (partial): TGTGCAAGCAGCTTAGTAGGGGGTTCCTATGAACAGTAC.

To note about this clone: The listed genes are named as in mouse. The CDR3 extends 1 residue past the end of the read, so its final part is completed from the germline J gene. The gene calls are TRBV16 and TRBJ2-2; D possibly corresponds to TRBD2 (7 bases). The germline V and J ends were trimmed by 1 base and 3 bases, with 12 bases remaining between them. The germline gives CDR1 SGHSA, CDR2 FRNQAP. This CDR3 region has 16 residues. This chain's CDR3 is CASSLVGGVDTGQLYF. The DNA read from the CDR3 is TGTGCAAGCAGCTTAGTGGGGGGCGTTGACACCGGGCAGCTCTAC.

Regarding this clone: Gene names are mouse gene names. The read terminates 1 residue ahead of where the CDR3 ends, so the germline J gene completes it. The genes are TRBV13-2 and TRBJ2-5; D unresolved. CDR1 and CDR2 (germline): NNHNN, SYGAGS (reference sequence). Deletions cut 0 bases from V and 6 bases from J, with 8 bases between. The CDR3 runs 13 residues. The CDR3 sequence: CASGDANGDTQYF. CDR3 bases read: TGTGCCAGCGGTGATGCAAATGGGGACACCCAGTAC.

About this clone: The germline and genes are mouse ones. CDR3 DNA, as far as it was read: TGTGCCAGCAGTCTGGGACTGGGCCTCCAAGACACCCAGTAC. This gives the protein CASSLGLGLQDTQY. The complete CDR3 reads CASSLGLGLQDTQYF. V is TRBV26 and J is TRBJ2-5; 8 bases are a match to TRBD2. The read falls 1 residue short of the CDR3 end, and the missing part is taken from the germline J gene. Germline values: CDR1 KGHPV, CDR2 FQNQEV (reference sequence). V was clipped by 2 bases and J by 2 bases; unmatched bases: 3. The length of the CDR3 is 15 residues.

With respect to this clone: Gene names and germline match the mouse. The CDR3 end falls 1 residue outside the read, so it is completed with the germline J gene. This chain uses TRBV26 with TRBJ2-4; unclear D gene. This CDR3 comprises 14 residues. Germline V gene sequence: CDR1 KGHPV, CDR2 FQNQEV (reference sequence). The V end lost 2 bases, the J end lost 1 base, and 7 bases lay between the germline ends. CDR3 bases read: TGTGCCAGCAGTCTGGGGGTTGGTCAAAACACCTTGTAC. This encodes CASSLGVGQNTLY. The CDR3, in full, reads CASSLGVGQNTLYF.

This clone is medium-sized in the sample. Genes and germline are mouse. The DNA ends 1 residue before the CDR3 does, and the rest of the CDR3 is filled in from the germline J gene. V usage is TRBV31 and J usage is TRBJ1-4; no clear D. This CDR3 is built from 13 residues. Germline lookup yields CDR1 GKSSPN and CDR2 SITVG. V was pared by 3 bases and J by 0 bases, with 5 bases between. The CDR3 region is CAWSPISNERLFF. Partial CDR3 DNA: TGTGCCTGGAGCCCTATTTCCAACGAAAGATTATTT.

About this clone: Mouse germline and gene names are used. CDR3 sequence: CASSLEAGHTGQLYF. The covered CDR3 bases are TGTGCCAGCTCTCTCGAGGCAGGGCACACCGGGCAGCTCTAC. The genes are TRBV12-2 and TRBJ2-2, with TRBD1 as a possible D gene (5 bases). The CDR3 goes on 1 residue after the read ends, and that part is filled in from the germline J gene. Germline CDR1 and CDR2: SGHLS and HYDKME. V was trimmed by 0 bases and J by 3 bases, leaving 10 bases between them. This CDR3 contains 15 residues.

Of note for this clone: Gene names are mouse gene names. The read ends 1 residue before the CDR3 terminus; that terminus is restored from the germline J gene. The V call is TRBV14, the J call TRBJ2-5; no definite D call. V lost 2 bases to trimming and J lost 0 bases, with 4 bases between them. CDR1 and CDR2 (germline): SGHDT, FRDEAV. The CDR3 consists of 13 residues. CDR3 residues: CASSLGNQDTQYF. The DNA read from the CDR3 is TGTGCCAGCAGTTTAGGCAACCAAGACACCCAGTAC.

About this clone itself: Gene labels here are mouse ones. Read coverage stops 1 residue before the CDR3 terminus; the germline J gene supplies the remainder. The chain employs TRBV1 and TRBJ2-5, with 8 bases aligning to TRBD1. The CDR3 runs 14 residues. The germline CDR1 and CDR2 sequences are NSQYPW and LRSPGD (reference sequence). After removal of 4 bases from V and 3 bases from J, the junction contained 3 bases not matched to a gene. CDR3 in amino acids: CTCSEWTGQDTQYF. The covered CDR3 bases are TGCACCTGCAGTGAATGGACAGGGCAAGACACCCAGTAC.

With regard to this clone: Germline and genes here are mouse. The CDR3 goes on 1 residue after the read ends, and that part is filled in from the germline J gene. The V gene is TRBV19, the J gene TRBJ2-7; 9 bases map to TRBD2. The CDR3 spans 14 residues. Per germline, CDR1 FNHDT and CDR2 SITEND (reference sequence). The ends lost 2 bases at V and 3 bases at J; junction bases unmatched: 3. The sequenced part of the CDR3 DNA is TGTGCCAGCAGTATGGTGGGGGGGCGCTATGAACAGTAC. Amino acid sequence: CASSMVGGRYEQY. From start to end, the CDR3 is CASSMVGGRYEQYF.

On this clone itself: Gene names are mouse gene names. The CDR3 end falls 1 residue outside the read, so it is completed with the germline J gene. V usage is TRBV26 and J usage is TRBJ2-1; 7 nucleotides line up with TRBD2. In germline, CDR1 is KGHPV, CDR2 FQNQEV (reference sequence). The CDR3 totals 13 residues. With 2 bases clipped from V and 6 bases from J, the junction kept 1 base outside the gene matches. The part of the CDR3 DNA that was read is TGTGCCAGCAGTCTGATGGGGGGTGCTGAGCAGTTC. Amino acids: CASSLMGGAEQF. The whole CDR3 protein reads CASSLMGGAEQFF.

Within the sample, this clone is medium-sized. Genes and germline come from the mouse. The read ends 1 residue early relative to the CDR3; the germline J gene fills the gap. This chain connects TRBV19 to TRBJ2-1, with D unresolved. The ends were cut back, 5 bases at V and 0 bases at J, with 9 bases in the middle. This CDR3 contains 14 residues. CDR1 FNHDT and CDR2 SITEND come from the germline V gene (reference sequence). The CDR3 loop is CASREGYNYAEQFF. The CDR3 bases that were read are TGTGCCAGCAGAGAGGGATATAACTATGCTGAGCAGTTC.

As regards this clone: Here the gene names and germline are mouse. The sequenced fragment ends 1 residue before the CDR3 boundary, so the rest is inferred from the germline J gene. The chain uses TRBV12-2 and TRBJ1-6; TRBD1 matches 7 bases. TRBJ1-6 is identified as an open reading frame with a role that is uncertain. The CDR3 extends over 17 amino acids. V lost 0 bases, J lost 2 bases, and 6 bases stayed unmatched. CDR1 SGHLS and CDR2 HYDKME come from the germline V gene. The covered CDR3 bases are TGTGCCAGCTCTCTCGAGACAGGGAAGACCTATAATTCGCCCCTCTAC. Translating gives CASSLETGKTYNSPLY. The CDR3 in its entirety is CASSLETGKTYNSPLYF.